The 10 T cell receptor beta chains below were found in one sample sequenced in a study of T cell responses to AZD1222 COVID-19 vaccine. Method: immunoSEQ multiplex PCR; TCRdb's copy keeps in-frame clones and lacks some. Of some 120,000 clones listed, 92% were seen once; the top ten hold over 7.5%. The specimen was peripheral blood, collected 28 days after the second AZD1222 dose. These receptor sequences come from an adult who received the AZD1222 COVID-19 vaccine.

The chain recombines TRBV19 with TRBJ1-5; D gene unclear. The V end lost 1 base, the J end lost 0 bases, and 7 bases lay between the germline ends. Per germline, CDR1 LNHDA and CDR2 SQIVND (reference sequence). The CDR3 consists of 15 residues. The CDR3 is CASSIGRYSNQPQHF. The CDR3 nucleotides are TGTGCCAGTAGTATAGGCAGATATAGCAATCAGCCCCAGCATTTT.

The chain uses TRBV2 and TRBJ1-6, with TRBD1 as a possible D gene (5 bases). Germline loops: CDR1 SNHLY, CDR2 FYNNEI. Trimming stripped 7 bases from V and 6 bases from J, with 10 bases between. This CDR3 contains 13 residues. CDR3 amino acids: CASNPGSNSPLHF. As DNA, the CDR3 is TGTGCCAGCAACCCAGGGTCTAATTCACCCCTCCACTTT.

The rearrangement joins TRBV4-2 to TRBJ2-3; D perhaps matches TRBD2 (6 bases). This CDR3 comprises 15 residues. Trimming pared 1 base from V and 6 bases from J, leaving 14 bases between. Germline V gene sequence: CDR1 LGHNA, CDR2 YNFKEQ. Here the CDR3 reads CASSQAERVGDTQYF. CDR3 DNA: TGTGCCAGCAGCCAAGCGGAGCGGGTGGGGGATACGCAGTATTTT.

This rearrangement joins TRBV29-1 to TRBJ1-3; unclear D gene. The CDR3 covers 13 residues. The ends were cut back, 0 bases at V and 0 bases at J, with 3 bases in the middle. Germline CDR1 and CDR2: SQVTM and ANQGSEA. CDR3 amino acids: CSVEDPSGNTIYF. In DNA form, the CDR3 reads TGCAGCGTTGAAGATCCCTCTGGAAACACCATATATTTT.

The CDR3: CASSSQAGGRETQYF. The CDR3 DNA reads as TGCGCCAGCAGCTCCCAAGCGGGGGGGCGGGAGACCCAGTACTTC. The chain joins TRBV5-1 to TRBJ2-5; TRBD2 agrees at 10 bases. Trimming cost V 3 bases and J 5 bases; bases outside gene matches: 7. In germline, CDR1 is SGHRS, CDR2 YFSETQ. The CDR3 is 15 amino acids.

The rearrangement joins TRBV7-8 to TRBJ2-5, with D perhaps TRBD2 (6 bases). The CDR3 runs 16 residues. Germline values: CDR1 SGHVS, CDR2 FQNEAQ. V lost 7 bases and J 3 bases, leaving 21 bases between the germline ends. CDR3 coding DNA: TGTGCCAGCACCCCGGGGGTGAGCAGACAGAAAGAGACCCAGTACTTC. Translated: CASTPGVSRQKETQYF.

The CDR3 protein is CASSFRGLYKETEAFF. The CDR3 coding sequence is TGTGCCAGCAGTTTCCGTGGGCTGTATAAGGAAACTGAAGCTTTCTTT. The genes are TRBV27 and TRBJ1-1; the D is unclear. V shed 3 bases and J shed 5 bases, with 19 bases lying between them. In germline, CDR1 is MNHEY, CDR2 SMNVEV (reference sequence). The CDR3 covers 16 residues.

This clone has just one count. This CDR3 is CASSQAGLAGGSHHEQYF. CDR3 nucleotides: TGTGCCAGCAGCCAAGCGGGACTAGCGGGAGGGTCTCACCACGAGCAGTACTTC. This chain joins TRBV14 and TRBJ2-7; 16 bases align to TRBD2. CDR1 SGHDN and CDR2 FVKESK come from the germline V gene. CDR3 length equals 18 residues. Trimming at V came to 1 base and at J to 5 bases, leaving 8 bases not matched to a gene.

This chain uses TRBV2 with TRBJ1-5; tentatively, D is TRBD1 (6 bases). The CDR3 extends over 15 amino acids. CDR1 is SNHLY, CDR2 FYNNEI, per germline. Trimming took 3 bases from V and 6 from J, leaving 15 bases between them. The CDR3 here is CASSDGGGAVQPQHF. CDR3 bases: TGTGCCAGCAGTGACGGAGGGGGGGCGGTTCAGCCCCAGCATTTT.

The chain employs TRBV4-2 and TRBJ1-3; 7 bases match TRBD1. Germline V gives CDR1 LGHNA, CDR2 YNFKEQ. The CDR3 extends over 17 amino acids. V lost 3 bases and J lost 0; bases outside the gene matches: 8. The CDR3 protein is CASSHYRGQSSGNTIYF. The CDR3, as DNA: TGTGCCAGCAGCCATTATCGGGGACAGTCCTCTGGAAACACCATATATTTT.